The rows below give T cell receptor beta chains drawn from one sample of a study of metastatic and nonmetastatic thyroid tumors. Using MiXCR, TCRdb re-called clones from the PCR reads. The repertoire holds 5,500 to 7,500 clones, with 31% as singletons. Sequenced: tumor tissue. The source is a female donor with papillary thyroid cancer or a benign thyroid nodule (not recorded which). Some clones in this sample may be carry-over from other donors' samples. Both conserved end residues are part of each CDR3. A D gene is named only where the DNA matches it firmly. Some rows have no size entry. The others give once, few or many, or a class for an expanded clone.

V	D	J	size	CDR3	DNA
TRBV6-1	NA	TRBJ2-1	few	CASSLPGGTYNEQFF	TGTGCCAGCAGTCTCCCTGGGGGGACCTACAATGAGCAGTTCTTC
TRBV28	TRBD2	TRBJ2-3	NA	CASSFLSAGRADTQYF	TGTGCCAGCAGTTTCCTTTCAGCGGGAAGGGCAGATACGCAGTATTTT
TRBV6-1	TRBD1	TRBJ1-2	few	CASSENTGDYGYTF	TGTGCCAGCAGTGAAAATACAGGGGACTATGGCTACACCTTC
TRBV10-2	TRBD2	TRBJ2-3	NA	CASCETSGSSFGTDTQYF	TGCGCCAGCTGCGAGACTAGCGGGAGTTCCTTCGGCACAGATACGCAGTATTTT
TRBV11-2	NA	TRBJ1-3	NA	CASSISAHSGNTIYF	TGTGCCAGCAGCATATCGGCCCACTCTGGAAACACCATATATTTT
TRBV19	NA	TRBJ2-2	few	CASMAGLGIGELFF	TGTGCCAGTATGGCAGGCCTAGGGATCGGGGAGCTGTTTTTT
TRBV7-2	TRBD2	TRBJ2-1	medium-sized	CASSFRTSAYNEQFF	TGTGCCAGCAGCTTCCGGACTAGTGCCTACAATGAGCAGTTCTTC
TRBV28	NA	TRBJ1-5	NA	CASSPQVSNQPQHF	TGTGCCAGCAGTCCACAGGTTAGCAATCAGCCCCAGCATTTT
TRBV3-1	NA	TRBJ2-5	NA	CASSLAGLGGRDQETQYF	TGTGCCAGCAGCCTGGCGGGGCTCGGGGGCCGTGACCAAGAGACCCAGTACTTC
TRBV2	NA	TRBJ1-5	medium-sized	CASSEKGIGEGQPQHF	TGTGCCAGCAGTGAAAAAGGGATTGGGGAGGGTCAGCCCCAGCATTTT
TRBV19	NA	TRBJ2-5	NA	CASSSGTQETQYF	TGTGCCAGTAGTAGCGGGACCCAAGAGACCCAGTACTTC
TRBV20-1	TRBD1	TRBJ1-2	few	CSATPGQEVIYGYTF	TGCAGTGCAACCCCGGGACAGGAAGTTATCTATGGCTACACCTTC
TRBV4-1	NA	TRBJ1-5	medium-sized	CASSQVPGSNQPQHF	TGCGCCAGCAGCCAAGTTCCCGGGAGCAATCAGCCCCAGCATTTT
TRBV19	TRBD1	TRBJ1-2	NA	CASSTRQGGYTF	TGTGCCAGTAGTACTCGACAGGGGGGCTACACCTTC
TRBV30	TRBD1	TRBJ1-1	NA	CAWNRGPGTEAFF	TGTGCCTGGAACAGGGGGCCGGGCACTGAAGCTTTCTTT
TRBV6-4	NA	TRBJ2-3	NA	CASSEKTTDTQYF	TGTGCCAGCAGTGAAAAGACTACAGATACGCAGTATTTT
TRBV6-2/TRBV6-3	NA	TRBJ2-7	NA	CASNRDGTSYEQYF	TGTGCCAGCAATAGGGACGGCACCTCCTACGAGCAGTACTTC
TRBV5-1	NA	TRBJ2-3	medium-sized	CASSPQGGDSPPYF	TGCGCCAGCAGCCCCCAGGGTGGGGACTCGCCCCCGTATTTT
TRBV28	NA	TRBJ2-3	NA	CASSLSGADTQYF	TGTGCCAGCAGTCTCTCGGGCGCAGATACGCAGTATTTT
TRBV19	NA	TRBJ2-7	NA	CASRLPSSYEQYF	TGTGCCAGTAGGCTTCCAAGCTCCTACGAGCAGTACTTC
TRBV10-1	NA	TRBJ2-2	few	CASSEQGETGELFF	TGCGCCAGCAGTGAGCAGGGTGAGACCGGGGAGCTGTTTTTT
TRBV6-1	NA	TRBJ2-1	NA	CASCKWAGSLNEQFF	TGTGCCAGCTGTAAGTGGGCAGGGTCGCTCAATGAGCAGTTCTTC
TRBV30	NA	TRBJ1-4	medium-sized	CAWSVPLHLGKLFF	TGTGCCTGGAGTGTACCACTCCACCTTGGAAAACTGTTTTTT
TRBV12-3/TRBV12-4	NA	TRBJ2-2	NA	CASNSGPRELFF	TGTGCCAGCAATTCAGGGCCCAGGGAGCTGTTTTTT
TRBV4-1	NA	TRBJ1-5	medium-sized	CASSQVVGSNQPQHF	TGCGCCAGCAGCCAAGTGGTGGGGAGCAATCAGCCCCAGCATTTT
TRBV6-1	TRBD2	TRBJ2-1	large	CASSPEAGGPLEQFF	TGTGCCAGCAGTCCAGAAGCGGGAGGGCCTCTCGAGCAGTTCTTC
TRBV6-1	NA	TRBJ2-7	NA	CASSEAGGEQYF	TGTGCCAGCAGTGAAGCCGGAGGCGAGCAGTACTTC
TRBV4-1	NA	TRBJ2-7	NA	CASSQPTASYEQYF	TGCGCCAGCAGCCAACCGACAGCCTCCTACGAGCAGTACTTC
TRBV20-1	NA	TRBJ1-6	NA	CSARSVRRGKGDSPLHF	TGCAGTGCTAGATCCGTAAGGAGGGGAAAGGGGGATTCACCCCTCCACTTT
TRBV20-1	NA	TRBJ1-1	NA	CSARDRKGSTEAFF	TGCAGTGCTAGAGATCGGAAGGGTTCAACTGAAGCTTTCTTT
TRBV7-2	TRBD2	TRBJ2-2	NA	CASSFAGRKTGELFF	TGTGCCAGCAGCTTTGCCGGGAGGAAAACCGGGGAGCTGTTTTTT
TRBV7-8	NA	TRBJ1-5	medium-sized	CASSLSGGGQPQHF	TGTGCCAGCAGCTTAAGCGGGGGCGGTCAGCCCCAGCATTTT
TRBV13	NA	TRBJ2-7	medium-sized	CASSRLGDRGYEQYF	TGTGCCAGCAGCCGCTTAGGAGATAGGGGTTACGAGCAGTACTTC
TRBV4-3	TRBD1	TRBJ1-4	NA	CASSQWTGTNEKLFF	TGCGCCAGCAGCCAGTGGACAGGGACTAATGAAAAACTGTTTTTT
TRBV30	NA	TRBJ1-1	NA	CAWSLPSEAFF	TGTGCCTGGAGTCTTCCCTCGGAAGCTTTCTTT
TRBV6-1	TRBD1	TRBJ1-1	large	CASSDPPGGEAFF	TGTGCCAGCAGTGATCCGCCAGGGGGAGAAGCTTTCTTT
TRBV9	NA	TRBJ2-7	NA	CASSVAGTFSCEQYF	TGTGCCAGCAGCGTAGCAGGGACATTTTCCTGCGAGCAGTACTTC
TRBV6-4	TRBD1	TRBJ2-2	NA	CASRPGTGDTGELFF	TGTGCCAGCAGGCCCGGGACAGGGGACACCGGGGAGCTGTTTTTT
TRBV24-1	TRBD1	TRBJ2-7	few	CATSDPGTGRHEQYF	TGTGCCACCAGTGATCCCGGGACAGGGAGGCACGAGCAGTACTTC
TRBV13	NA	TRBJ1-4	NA	CASSPSGATNEKLFF	TGTGCCAGCAGCCCATCAGGCGCAACTAATGAAAAACTGTTTTTT
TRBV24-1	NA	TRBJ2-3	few	CTTSDPRREITDTQYF	TGTACCACCAGCGACCCTAGACGGGAAATCACAGATACGCAGTATTTT
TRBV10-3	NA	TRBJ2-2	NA	CAISEDPTGLGTGELFF	TGTGCCATCAGTGAGGACCCTACGGGATTAGGCACCGGGGAGCTGTTTTTT
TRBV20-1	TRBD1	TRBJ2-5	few	CSAPADRGRGTQYF	TGCAGTGCCCCTGCGGACAGGGGGCGCGGGACCCAGTACTTC
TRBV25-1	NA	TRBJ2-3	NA	CASSDTYSEAQYF	TGTGCCAGCAGTGATACGTACTCGGAGGCGCAGTATTTT